These 7 T cell receptor beta chains share one sample of origin, sequenced in a study of control samples from healthy donors and cancer patients. Clones were read by immunoSEQ multiplex PCR, and TCRdb kept only the in-frame ones, dropping some. The sample contains 65,000 to 70,000 clones, about 80% of which appear only once. Sequencing was done on a sample of PBMCs. The receptor set was obtained from a woman between 50 and 59 years old with lung cancer.

J is TRBJ1-4 and V is TRBV7-9; D is ambiguous. Germline values: CDR1 SEHNR, CDR2 FQNEAQ (reference sequence). CDR3 length equals 14 residues. Trimming took off 6 bases at V and 3 bases at J, with 11 bases between the two ends. DNA for the CDR3: TGTGCCAGCAGTGTGGTAGGGTCTAATGAAAAACTGTTTTTT. Amino acid sequence: CASSVVGSNEKLFF.

The genes are TRBV5-1 and TRBJ2-2; no clear D. There are 15 residues in the CDR3. CDR1 and CDR2 from the germline V gene are SGHRS and YFSETQ. V was pared by 1 base and J by 2 bases, with 9 bases between. The CDR3 DNA reads TGCGCCAGCAGCTTGTTAGCAGGAAACACCGGGGAGCTGTTTTTT. Translating it yields CASSLLAGNTGELFF.

J is TRBJ1-1 and V is TRBV29-1, with 7 bases that match TRBD1. The germline V gene has CDR1 SQVTM and CDR2 ANQGSEA. The length of the CDR3 is 16 residues. V lost 2 bases, J lost 6 bases, and 15 bases stayed unmatched. In nucleotides, the CDR3 is TGCAGCGTTGAACCGTGGGACAGCCTCCGGTCCGCTGAAGCTTTCTTT. Protein: CSVEPWDSLRSAEAFF.

This clone was observed once. V usage is TRBV6-5 and J usage is TRBJ2-1; the D gene is possibly TRBD1 (5 bases). This CDR3 spans 15 amino acids. In germline, CDR1 is MNHEY, CDR2 SVGAGI. V lost 5 bases, J lost 7 bases, and 18 bases lay in between. CDR3 in DNA: TGTGCCAGCAGTAGAAACCACGATCAGGGAAATGAGCAGTTCTTC. Encoded protein: CASSRNHDQGNEQFF.

The chain is built from TRBV7-9 and TRBJ2-3; possibly TRBD2 for D (5 bases). CDR1 and CDR2 from the germline V gene are SEHNR and FQNEAQ (reference sequence). V dropped 5 bases and J dropped 1 base, with 13 bases sitting between them. This CDR3 spans 15 amino acids. CDR3 residues: CASSIPGSRTDTQYF. In DNA form, the CDR3 reads TGTGCCAGCAGCATCCCGGGATCCCGCACAGATACGCAGTATTTT.

The chain joins TRBV9 to TRBJ1-3; possibly TRBD1 for D (6 bases). The CDR3 has 16 amino acids. CDR1 SGDLS and CDR2 YYNGEE come from the germline V gene. The V gene lost 4 bases and the J gene lost 0 bases, with 14 bases spanning the gap. CDR3 coding DNA: TGTGCCAGCAGCATACAGGGCCCGAGCTCTGGAAACACCATATATTTT. As protein: CASSIQGPSSGNTIYF.

The rearrangement joins TRBV5-4 to TRBJ1-2; 7 bases fit TRBD1. The length of the CDR3 is 15 residues. The trim removed 5 bases at V and 0 bases at J, leaving 7 bases unmatched. Germline CDR1 is SGHNT and CDR2 is YYREEE (reference sequence). In DNA form, the CDR3 reads TGTGCCAGCAGAACCGGGACAGATACTAACTATGGCTACACCTTC. Its translation: CASRTGTDTNYGYTF.